Listed below are T cell receptor beta chains from one sample, sequenced in a study of vaccination and CD4 T cells after COVID-19. From the PCR reads, TCRdb called clonotypes with MiXCR, one entry per CDR3 protein. This sample has about 4,000 distinct CDR3 sequences, with more than 13% found just once. No antigen has been identified for these receptors. The specimen was CD4+ T cells from blood, cultured in vitro. The origin of the receptors is a human donor who had recovered from COVID-19. Each CDR3 is given with its conserved first and last residue. Each record gives: CDR3 protein, CDR3 DNA, V gene, J gene, clone size, D gene. A D gene is named only where the DNA matches it firmly. Only part of the rows carry a size: once, few, many, or a class if the clone is expanded.

CDR3 protein: CAGSPTGPPIKSGYGYTF
CDR3 DNA: TGTGCCGGCTCACCCACAGGTCCGCCGATTAAAAGCGGCTATGGCTACACCTTC
V gene: TRBV18
J gene: TRBJ1-2
clone size: NA
D gene: NA

CDR3 protein: CASRVIAGHRRTEAFF
CDR3 DNA: TGTGCCAGTAGAGTCATCGCCGGACACCGTAGGACTGAAGCTTTCTTT
V gene: TRBV19
J gene: TRBJ1-1
clone size: NA
D gene: NA

CDR3 protein: CASSLARAGELFF
CDR3 DNA: TGTGCCAGCAGTTTAGCCCGCGCCGGGGAGCTGTTTTTT
V gene: TRBV12-3/TRBV12-4
J gene: TRBJ2-2
clone size: few
D gene: NA

CDR3 protein: CASSSGQGNSPLHF
CDR3 DNA: TGTGCCAGCAGCTCAGGACAGGGTAATTCACCCCTCCACTTT
V gene: TRBV7-6
J gene: TRBJ1-6
clone size: medium-sized
D gene: TRBD1

CDR3 protein: CASSPGGGTDTEAFF
CDR3 DNA: TGCGCCAGCAGCCCCGGGGGGGGGACGGACACTGAAGCTTTCTTT
V gene: TRBV5-1
J gene: TRBJ1-1
clone size: medium-sized
D gene: NA

CDR3 protein: CASSRTATNTGELFF
CDR3 DNA: TGTGCCAGCAGTCGGACGGCCACGAACACCGGGGAGCTGTTTTTT
V gene: TRBV6-2/TRBV6-3
J gene: TRBJ2-2
clone size: few
D gene: NA

CDR3 protein: CASRGTGEIGGYTF
CDR3 DNA: TGTGCCAGCAGGGGGACAGGGGAAATCGGTGGCTACACCTTC
V gene: TRBV6-2/TRBV6-3
J gene: TRBJ1-2
clone size: medium-sized
D gene: TRBD1

CDR3 protein: CASSLGPGEDSPLHF
CDR3 DNA: TGCGCCAGCAGCTTGGGGCCAGGGGAGGACTCACCCCTCCACTTT
V gene: TRBV5-1
J gene: TRBJ1-6
clone size: NA
D gene: NA

CDR3 protein: CASSLQGSDTGELFF
CDR3 DNA: TGTGCCAGCAGCTTACAGGGTTCGGACACCGGGGAGCTGTTTTTT
V gene: TRBV7-9
J gene: TRBJ2-2
clone size: few
D gene: NA

CDR3 protein: CAWSLNPWKGYTF
CDR3 DNA: TGTGCCTGGAGCCTCAACCCCTGGAAGGGCTACACCTTC
V gene: TRBV30
J gene: TRBJ1-2
clone size: NA
D gene: NA

CDR3 protein: CASSQVGEGSGGRGYTF
CDR3 DNA: TGTGCCAGCAGCCAAGTAGGAGAAGGTTCAGGGGGCAGGGGCTACACCTTC
V gene: TRBV4-2
J gene: TRBJ1-2
clone size: NA
D gene: TRBD1

CDR3 protein: CSVASWTGESEQYF
CDR3 DNA: TGCAGCGTTGCGAGTTGGACAGGGGAAAGCGAGCAGTACTTC
V gene: TRBV29-1
J gene: TRBJ2-7
clone size: NA
D gene: TRBD1

CDR3 protein: CASSLGLRGGPDTQYF
CDR3 DNA: TGTGCCAGCAGCTTAGGCCTGCGGGGGGGCCCAGATACGCAGTATTTT
V gene: TRBV7-3
J gene: TRBJ2-3
clone size: few
D gene: TRBD2

CDR3 protein: CSANSRGGTDTQYF
CDR3 DNA: TGCAGTGCTAACTCGCGGGGGGGGACAGATACGCAGTATTTT
V gene: TRBV20-1
J gene: TRBJ2-3
clone size: few
D gene: TRBD2

CDR3 protein: CASSTHLGDYGYTF
CDR3 DNA: TGTGCCAGTTCAACCCACCTAGGAGACTATGGCTACACCTTC
V gene: TRBV2
J gene: TRBJ1-2
clone size: few
D gene: NA

CDR3 protein: CASSPGGGADVLTF
CDR3 DNA: TGCGCCAGCAGCCCCGGGGGAGGGGCCGACGTCCTGACTTTC
V gene: TRBV5-1
J gene: TRBJ2-6
clone size: NA
D gene: TRBD2

CDR3 protein: CASSLTRQHYEQYF
CDR3 DNA: TGTGCCAGCAGTTTGACGCGACAGCACTACGAGCAGTACTTC
V gene: TRBV12-3/TRBV12-4
J gene: TRBJ2-7
clone size: few
D gene: NA

CDR3 protein: CASSSGTGETDTQYF
CDR3 DNA: TGTGCCAGCAGCTCCGGGACAGGGGAGACAGATACGCAGTATTTT
V gene: TRBV6-1
J gene: TRBJ2-3
clone size: medium-sized
D gene: TRBD1

CDR3 protein: CASSQDGDTEAFF
CDR3 DNA: TGTGCCAGCAGCCAGGACGGGGACACTGAAGCTTTCTTT
V gene: TRBV12-3/TRBV12-4
J gene: TRBJ1-1
clone size: few
D gene: NA

CDR3 protein: CASSRGEETQYF
CDR3 DNA: TGTGCCAGCTCGAGAGGTGAAGAGACCCAGTACTTC
V gene: TRBV6-1
J gene: TRBJ2-5
clone size: medium-sized
D gene: NA

CDR3 protein: CASSLDRPGNTIYF
CDR3 DNA: TGTGCCAGCAGCTTAGACAGGCCGGGAAACACCATATATTTT
V gene: TRBV11-2
J gene: TRBJ1-3
clone size: few
D gene: NA

CDR3 protein: CASSEPPQYSPLHF
CDR3 DNA: TGTGCCAGCAGTGAACCCCCCCAGTATTCACCCCTCCACTTT
V gene: TRBV2
J gene: TRBJ1-6
clone size: NA
D gene: NA

CDR3 protein: CASRGSGGGWWGTQETQYF
CDR3 DNA: TGTGCCAGCAGGGGGAGTGGGGGGGGGTGGTGGGGAACCCAAGAGACCCAGTACTTC
V gene: TRBV12-3/TRBV12-4
J gene: TRBJ2-5
clone size: few
D gene: TRBD2

CDR3 protein: CASRARSYNEQFF
CDR3 DNA: TGTGCCAGCAGGGCGAGGTCCTACAATGAGCAGTTCTTC
V gene: TRBV2
J gene: TRBJ2-1
clone size: medium-sized
D gene: NA

CDR3 protein: CASSVGGPGGVNGYTF
CDR3 DNA: TGTGCCAGCAGCGTAGGGGGTCCAGGGGGCGTAAATGGCTACACCTTC
V gene: TRBV9
J gene: TRBJ1-2
clone size: few
D gene: TRBD1

CDR3 protein: CASSLEAGGRADTQYF
CDR3 DNA: TGTGCCAGCAGCCTAGAGGCGGGGGGGCGCGCAGATACGCAGTATTTT
V gene: TRBV12-3/TRBV12-4
J gene: TRBJ2-3
clone size: NA
D gene: TRBD2

CDR3 protein: CASVRDTISYEQYF
CDR3 DNA: TGTGCCAGCGTCCGGGACACCATCTCCTACGAGCAGTACTTC
V gene: TRBV6-1
J gene: TRBJ2-7
clone size: medium-sized
D gene: NA

CDR3 protein: CASSFVEGSNTEAFF
CDR3 DNA: TGCGCCAGCAGCTTTGTCGAGGGGTCGAACACTGAAGCTTTCTTT
V gene: TRBV5-1
J gene: TRBJ1-1
clone size: few
D gene: NA

CDR3 protein: CASSFRGSGANVLTF
CDR3 DNA: TGTGCCAGCAGTTTTCGGGGGTCTGGGGCCAACGTCCTGACTTTC
V gene: TRBV12-3/TRBV12-4
J gene: TRBJ2-6
clone size: NA
D gene: NA

CDR3 protein: CATSTQGSSYEQYF
CDR3 DNA: TGTGCCACCAGTACTCAGGGTAGCTCCTACGAGCAGTACTTC
V gene: TRBV19
J gene: TRBJ2-7
clone size: few
D gene: NA

CDR3 protein: CVTSLMGLRAYYGYTF
CDR3 DNA: TGTGTCACCAGCCTCATGGGACTTAGGGCGTACTATGGCTACACCTTC
V gene: TRBV15
J gene: TRBJ1-2
clone size: NA
D gene: NA

CDR3 protein: CASSYAGQPSNEQFF
CDR3 DNA: TGTGCCAGCAGTTACGCGGGACAGCCCAGCAATGAGCAGTTCTTC
V gene: TRBV6-2/TRBV6-3
J gene: TRBJ2-1
clone size: NA
D gene: NA

CDR3 protein: CASSPSGGMGVRTEAFF
CDR3 DNA: TGTGCCAGCAGCCCAAGTGGGGGAATGGGGGTGAGAACTGAAGCTTTCTTT
V gene: TRBV7-8
J gene: TRBJ1-1
clone size: few
D gene: NA

CDR3 protein: CAIKAGSEVGTEAFF
CDR3 DNA: TGTGCCATCAAGGCAGGGTCGGAGGTAGGCACTGAAGCTTTCTTT
V gene: TRBV10-3
J gene: TRBJ1-1
clone size: medium-sized
D gene: NA

CDR3 protein: CASSPLDTGELFF
CDR3 DNA: TGTGCCAGCAGCCCTCTGGACACCGGGGAGCTGTTTTTT
V gene: TRBV3-1
J gene: TRBJ2-2
clone size: NA
D gene: NA

CDR3 protein: CASSFNNGGANVLTF
CDR3 DNA: TGCGCCAGCAGCTTTAATAACGGGGGGGCCAACGTCCTGACTTTC
V gene: TRBV5-1
J gene: TRBJ2-6
clone size: few
D gene: NA

CDR3 protein: CASSIGRTLNTEAFF
CDR3 DNA: TGTGCCAGTAGTATAGGTCGCACTTTGAACACTGAAGCTTTCTTT
V gene: TRBV19
J gene: TRBJ1-1
clone size: medium-sized
D gene: NA

CDR3 protein: CASSQTGYKGSPLHF
CDR3 DNA: TGTGCCAGCAGCCAGACAGGCTATAAGGGTTCACCCCTCCACTTT
V gene: TRBV6-1
J gene: TRBJ1-6
clone size: medium-sized
D gene: NA

CDR3 protein: CASSYSLEDRGAYEQYF
CDR3 DNA: TGTGCCAGCAGTTACTCGTTGGAGGACAGGGGGGCCTACGAGCAGTACTTC
V gene: TRBV6-5
J gene: TRBJ2-7
clone size: few
D gene: TRBD1

CDR3 protein: CASGLHLGAVYGYTF
CDR3 DNA: TGTGCTAGTGGTCTCCACCTCGGGGCTGTCTATGGCTACACCTTC
V gene: TRBV12-5
J gene: TRBJ1-2
clone size: NA
D gene: NA

CDR3 protein: CASSQVPGRTEAFF
CDR3 DNA: TGTGCCAGCAGCCAAGTTCCCGGCCGCACTGAAGCTTTCTTT
V gene: TRBV3-1
J gene: TRBJ1-1
clone size: NA
D gene: NA

CDR3 protein: CASSFGTVSFVRELFF
CDR3 DNA: TGTGCCAGCAGTTTCGGGACAGTTTCGTTTGTAAGGGAGCTGTTTTTT
V gene: TRBV27
J gene: TRBJ2-2
clone size: NA
D gene: TRBD1

CDR3 protein: CASSDIDRGKSEAFF
CDR3 DNA: TGTGCCAGCAGTGATATCGACAGGGGGAAATCTGAAGCTTTCTTT
V gene: TRBV25-1
J gene: TRBJ1-1
clone size: medium-sized
D gene: TRBD1

CDR3 protein: CSAGQEKLFF
CDR3 DNA: TGCAGTGCTGGACAGGAAAAACTGTTTTTT
V gene: TRBV20-1
J gene: TRBJ1-4
clone size: medium-sized
D gene: NA

CDR3 protein: CASSENRGVQETQYF
CDR3 DNA: TGTGCCAGCAGTGAAAACAGGGGGGTACAAGAGACCCAGTACTTC
V gene: TRBV6-1
J gene: TRBJ2-5
clone size: NA
D gene: TRBD1

CDR3 protein: CASSLGQANQPQHF
CDR3 DNA: TGTGCCAGCAGCCTCGGACAGGCGAATCAGCCCCAGCATTTT
V gene: TRBV3-1
J gene: TRBJ1-5
clone size: NA
D gene: TRBD1

CDR3 protein: CAWSQGGEGDSPLHF
CDR3 DNA: TGTGCCTGGAGTCAGGGGGGCGAAGGTGATTCACCCCTCCACTTT
V gene: TRBV30
J gene: TRBJ1-6
clone size: NA
D gene: TRBD1

CDR3 protein: CASSERASQPSYEQYF
CDR3 DNA: TGTGCCAGCAGTGAAAGGGCTAGCCAACCCTCCTACGAGCAGTACTTC
V gene: TRBV6-1
J gene: TRBJ2-7
clone size: NA
D gene: NA

CDR3 protein: CASSLSRTLGYEQYF
CDR3 DNA: TGTGCCAGCAGCTTAAGCAGGACTCTGGGCTACGAGCAGTACTTC
V gene: TRBV11-2
J gene: TRBJ2-7
clone size: NA
D gene: NA

CDR3 protein: CATSRTGTGFIQPQHF
CDR3 DNA: TGTGCCACCAGCAGAACCGGGACAGGGTTTATTCAGCCCCAGCATTTT
V gene: TRBV15
J gene: TRBJ1-5
clone size: once
D gene: TRBD1

CDR3 protein: CASSMSEGETEAFF
CDR3 DNA: TGTGCCAGCAGCATGTCTGAAGGGGAAACTGAAGCTTTCTTT
V gene: TRBV5-6
J gene: TRBJ1-1
clone size: medium-sized
D gene: NA

CDR3 protein: CAWSVSSGNSPLHF
CDR3 DNA: TGTGCCTGGAGTGTATCCTCCGGAAATTCACCCCTCCACTTT
V gene: TRBV30
J gene: TRBJ1-6
clone size: medium-sized
D gene: NA

CDR3 protein: CASSVGYRGPYTEAFF
CDR3 DNA: TGTGCCAGCAGCGTAGGTTACAGGGGACCATACACTGAAGCTTTCTTT
V gene: TRBV9
J gene: TRBJ1-1
clone size: few
D gene: TRBD1

CDR3 protein: CSALDSGGITDTQYF
CDR3 DNA: TGCAGTGCGTTAGACAGCGGGGGGATCACAGATACGCAGTATTTT
V gene: TRBV20-1
J gene: TRBJ2-3
clone size: medium-sized
D gene: TRBD2